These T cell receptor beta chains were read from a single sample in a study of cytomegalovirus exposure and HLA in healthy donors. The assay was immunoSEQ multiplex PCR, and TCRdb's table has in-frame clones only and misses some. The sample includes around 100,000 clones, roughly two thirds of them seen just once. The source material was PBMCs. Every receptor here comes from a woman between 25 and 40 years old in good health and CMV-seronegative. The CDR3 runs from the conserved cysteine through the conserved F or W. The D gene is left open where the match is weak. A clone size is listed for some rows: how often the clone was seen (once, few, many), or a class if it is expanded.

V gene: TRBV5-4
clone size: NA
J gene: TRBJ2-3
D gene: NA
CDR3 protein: CASSLAVENTDTQYF
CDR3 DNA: TGTGCCAGCAGCTTGGCCGTGGAGAATACAGATACGCAGTATTTT

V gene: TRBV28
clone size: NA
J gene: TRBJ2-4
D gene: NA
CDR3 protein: CASSSLTGKNIQYF
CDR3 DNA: TGTGCCAGCAGTTCCTTGACAGGAAAAAACATTCAGTACTTC

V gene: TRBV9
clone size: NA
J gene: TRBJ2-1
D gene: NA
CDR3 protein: CASSVEFQGFYNEQFF
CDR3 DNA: TGTGCCAGCAGCGTAGAATTCCAGGGGTTCTACAATGAGCAGTTCTTC

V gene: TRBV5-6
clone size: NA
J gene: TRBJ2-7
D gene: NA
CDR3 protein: CASSLGFASATYEQYF
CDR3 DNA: TGTGCCAGCAGCTTGGGTTTTGCTAGCGCAACCTACGAGCAGTACTTC

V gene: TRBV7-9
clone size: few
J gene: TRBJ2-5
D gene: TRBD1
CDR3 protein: CASSPGDRGTQETQYF
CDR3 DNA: TGTGCCAGCAGCCCGGGGGACAGGGGAACCCAAGAGACCCAGTACTTC

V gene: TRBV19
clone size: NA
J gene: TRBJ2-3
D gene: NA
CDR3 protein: CASSGDFSSQYF
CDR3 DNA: TGTGCCAGTAGTGGGGACTTCAGTAGTCAGTATTTT

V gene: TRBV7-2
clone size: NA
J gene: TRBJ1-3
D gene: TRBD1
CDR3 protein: CASSQQGISGNTIYF
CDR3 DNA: TGTGCCAGCAGCCAACAGGGGATCTCTGGAAACACCATATATTTT

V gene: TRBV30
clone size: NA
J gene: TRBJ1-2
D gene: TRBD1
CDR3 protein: CAQDRGQGYGYTF
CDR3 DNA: TGTGCCCAGGATAGGGGGCAAGGCTATGGCTACACCTTC

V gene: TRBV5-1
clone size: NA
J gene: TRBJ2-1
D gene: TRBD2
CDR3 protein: CASSFLTSQAGGHEQFF
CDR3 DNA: TGCGCCAGCAGCTTTCTTACCTCCCAAGCGGGAGGACATGAGCAGTTCTTC

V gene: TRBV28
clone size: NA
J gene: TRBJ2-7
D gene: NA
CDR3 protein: CASSSPLLTRYF
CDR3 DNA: TGTGCCAGCAGTTCCCCTCTCCTAACGCGGTACTTC

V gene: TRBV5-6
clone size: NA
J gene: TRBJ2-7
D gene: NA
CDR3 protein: CASSPPQRVYEQYF
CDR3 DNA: TGTGCCAGCAGCCCCCCCCAGAGGGTCTACGAGCAGTACTTC

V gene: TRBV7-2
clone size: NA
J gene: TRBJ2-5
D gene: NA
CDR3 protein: CASSFEGETQYF
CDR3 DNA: TGTGCCAGCAGCTTTGAGGGAGAGACCCAGTACTTC

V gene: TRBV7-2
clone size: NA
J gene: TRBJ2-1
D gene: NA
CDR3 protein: CASSLGISARDEQFF
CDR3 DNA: TGTGCCAGCAGCTTAGGGATCAGCGCACGGGATGAGCAGTTCTTC

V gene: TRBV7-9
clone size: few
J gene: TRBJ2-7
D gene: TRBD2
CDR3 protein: CASSLTLGLAGYEQYF
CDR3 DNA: TGTGCCAGCAGCTTAACTTTGGGACTAGCAGGCTACGAGCAGTACTTC

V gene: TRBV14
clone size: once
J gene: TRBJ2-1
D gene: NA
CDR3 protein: CASSPPVGEQFF
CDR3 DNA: TGTGCCAGCAGCCCTCCGGTTGGTGAGCAGTTCTTC

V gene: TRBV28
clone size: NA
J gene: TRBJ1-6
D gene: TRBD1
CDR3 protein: CASSFSDREGSPLHF
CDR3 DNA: TGTGCCAGCAGTTTTTCTGACAGGGAAGGGTCACCCCTCCACTTT

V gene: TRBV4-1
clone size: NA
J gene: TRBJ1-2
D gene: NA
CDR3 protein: CASSQERGYGYTF
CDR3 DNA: TGCGCCAGCAGCCAAGAAAGGGGCTATGGCTACACCTTC

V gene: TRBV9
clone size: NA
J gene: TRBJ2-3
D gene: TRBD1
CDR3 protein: CASSAQTGGMADTQYF
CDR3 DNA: TGTGCCAGCAGCGCACAGACAGGGGGTATGGCAGATACGCAGTATTTT

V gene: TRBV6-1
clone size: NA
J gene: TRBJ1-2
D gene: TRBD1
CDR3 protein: CASSEAPDRGGYGYTF
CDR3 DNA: TGTGCCAGCAGTGAAGCGCCGGACAGGGGAGGCTATGGCTACACCTTC

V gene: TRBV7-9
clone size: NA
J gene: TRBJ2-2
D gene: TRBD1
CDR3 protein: CASSEGTATGELFF
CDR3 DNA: TGTGCCAGCAGCGAGGGGACAGCCACCGGGGAGCTGTTTTTT

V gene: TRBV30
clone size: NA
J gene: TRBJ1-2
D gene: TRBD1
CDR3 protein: CAWSTQQGYYGYTF
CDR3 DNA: TGTGCCTGGAGCACCCAACAGGGGTACTATGGCTACACCTTC

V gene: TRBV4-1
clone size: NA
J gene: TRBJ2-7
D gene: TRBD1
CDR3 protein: CASSQDRDRVYEQYF
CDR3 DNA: TGCGCCAGCAGCCAAGATAGGGACAGGGTCTACGAGCAGTACTTC

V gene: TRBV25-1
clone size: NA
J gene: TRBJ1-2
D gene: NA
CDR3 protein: CASSSGAYYGYTF
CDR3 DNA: TGTGCCAGCAGCTCAGGGGCGTACTATGGCTACACCTTC

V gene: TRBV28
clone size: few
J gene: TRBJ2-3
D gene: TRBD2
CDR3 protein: CASSGLLGLAGSMADTQYF
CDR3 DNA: TGTGCCAGCAGCGGACTCCTCGGACTAGCGGGGTCCATGGCAGATACGCAGTATTTT

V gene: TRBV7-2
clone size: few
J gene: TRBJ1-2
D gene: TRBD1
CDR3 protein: CASSEGQALSYTF
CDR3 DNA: TGTGCCAGCAGCGAGGGACAGGCATTAAGCTACACCTTC

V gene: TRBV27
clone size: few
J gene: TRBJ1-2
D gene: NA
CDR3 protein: CASSLTSNYGYTF
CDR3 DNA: TGTGCCAGCAGCTTGACAAGCAACTATGGCTACACCTTC

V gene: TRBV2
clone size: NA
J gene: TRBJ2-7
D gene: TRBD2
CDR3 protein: CASRRENEQYF
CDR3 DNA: TGTGCCAGCAGGCGGGAGAACGAGCAGTACTTC

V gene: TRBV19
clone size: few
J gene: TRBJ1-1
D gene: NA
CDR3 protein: CASSVQPYREAFF
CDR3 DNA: TGTGCCAGTAGTGTACAGCCGTACCGTGAAGCTTTCTTT

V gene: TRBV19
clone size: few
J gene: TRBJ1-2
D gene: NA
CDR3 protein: CASSIASVYGYTF
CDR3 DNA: TGTGCCAGTAGTATAGCCAGTGTCTATGGCTACACCTTC

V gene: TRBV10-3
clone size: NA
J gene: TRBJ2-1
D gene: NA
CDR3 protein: CATTVAGSTYNEQFF
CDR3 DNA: TGTGCCACCACCGTTGCGGGAAGTACCTACAATGAGCAGTTCTTC

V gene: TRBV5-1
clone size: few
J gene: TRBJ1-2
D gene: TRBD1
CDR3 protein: CASTWDSEGLGYTF
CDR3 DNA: TGCGCCAGCACTTGGGACAGCGAGGGGCTTGGCTACACCTTC

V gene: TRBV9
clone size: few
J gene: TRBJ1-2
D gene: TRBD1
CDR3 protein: CASSADRGNPIYGYTF
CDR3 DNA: TGTGCCAGCAGCGCCGACAGGGGGAACCCGATCTATGGCTACACCTTC

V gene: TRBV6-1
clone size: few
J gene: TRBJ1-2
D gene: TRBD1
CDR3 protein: CASSPRDRGDYGYTF
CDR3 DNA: TGTGCCAGCAGTCCAAGAGACAGGGGTGACTATGGCTACACCTTC

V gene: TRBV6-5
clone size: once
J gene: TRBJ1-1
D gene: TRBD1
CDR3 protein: CASSYTPGTDTEAFF
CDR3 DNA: TGTGCCAGCAGTTACACCCCCGGGACAGACACTGAAGCTTTCTTT

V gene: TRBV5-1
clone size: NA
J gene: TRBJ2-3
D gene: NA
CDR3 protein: CASSLPLSTDTQYF
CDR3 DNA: TGCGCCAGCAGCTTGCCACTCAGCACAGATACGCAGTATTTT

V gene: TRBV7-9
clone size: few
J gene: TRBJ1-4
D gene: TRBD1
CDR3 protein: CASQGDRENEKLFF
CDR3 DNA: TGTGCCAGCCAAGGGGACAGGGAAAATGAAAAACTGTTTTTT

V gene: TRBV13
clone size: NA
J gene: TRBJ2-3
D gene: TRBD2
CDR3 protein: CASSPGLAGARDTQYF
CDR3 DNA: TGTGCCAGCAGTCCGGGACTAGCGGGAGCGAGAGATACGCAGTATTTT

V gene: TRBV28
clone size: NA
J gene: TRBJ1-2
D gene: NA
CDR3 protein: CAGLRGSYGYTF
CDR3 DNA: TGTGCCGGACTTAGGGGGTCGTATGGCTACACCTTC

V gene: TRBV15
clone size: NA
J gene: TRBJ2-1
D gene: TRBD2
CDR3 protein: CATSPGLAGLEDEQFF
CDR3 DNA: TGTGCCACCAGTCCCGGACTAGCGGGTCTTGAGGATGAGCAGTTCTTC

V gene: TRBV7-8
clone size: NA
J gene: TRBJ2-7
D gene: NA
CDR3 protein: CASSLVARSYEQYF
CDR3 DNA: TGTGCCAGCAGCTTAGTAGCGCGATCCTACGAGCAGTACTTC

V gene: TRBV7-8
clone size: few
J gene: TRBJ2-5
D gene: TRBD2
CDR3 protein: CASRPIRTSDIMETQYF
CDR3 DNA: TGTGCCAGCAGGCCCATTCGGACTAGCGATATTATGGAGACCCAGTACTTC

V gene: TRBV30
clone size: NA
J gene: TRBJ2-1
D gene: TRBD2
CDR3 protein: CAWSRPGLAFLF
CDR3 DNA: TGTGCCTGGAGTAGGCCGGGACTAGCGTTCCTCTTC

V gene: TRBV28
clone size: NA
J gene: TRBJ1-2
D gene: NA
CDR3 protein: CASSLIGAYGYTF
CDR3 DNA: TGTGCCAGCAGTTTAATTGGGGCGTATGGCTACACCTTC

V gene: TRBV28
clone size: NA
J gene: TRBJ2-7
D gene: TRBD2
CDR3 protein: CASRGAGGSYEQYF
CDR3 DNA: TGTGCCAGCAGGGGAGCGGGAGGCTCCTACGAGCAGTACTTC

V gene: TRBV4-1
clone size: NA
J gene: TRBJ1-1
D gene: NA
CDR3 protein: CASSQDKGRNTEAFF
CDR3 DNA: TGCGCCAGCAGCCAAGATAAAGGGAGGAACACTGAAGCTTTCTTT

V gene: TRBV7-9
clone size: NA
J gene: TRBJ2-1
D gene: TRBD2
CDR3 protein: CASSSLTSGITYNEQFF
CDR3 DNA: TGTGCCAGCAGCTCCTTGACTAGCGGGATTACATACAATGAGCAGTTCTTC

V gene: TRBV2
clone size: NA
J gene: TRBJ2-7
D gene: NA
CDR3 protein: CASSVSSDEQYF
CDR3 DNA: TGTGCCAGCAGTGTGAGTTCGGACGAGCAGTACTTC

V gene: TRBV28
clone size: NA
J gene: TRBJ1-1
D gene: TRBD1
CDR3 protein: CASSLETGLNTEAFF
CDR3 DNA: TGTGCCAGCAGTTTGGAGACAGGGCTGAACACTGAAGCTTTCTTT

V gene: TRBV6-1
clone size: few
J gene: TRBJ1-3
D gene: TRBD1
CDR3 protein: CASSRTGKSLNTIYF
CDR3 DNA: TGTGCCAGCAGCCGGACAGGGAAAAGCCTAAACACCATATATTTT